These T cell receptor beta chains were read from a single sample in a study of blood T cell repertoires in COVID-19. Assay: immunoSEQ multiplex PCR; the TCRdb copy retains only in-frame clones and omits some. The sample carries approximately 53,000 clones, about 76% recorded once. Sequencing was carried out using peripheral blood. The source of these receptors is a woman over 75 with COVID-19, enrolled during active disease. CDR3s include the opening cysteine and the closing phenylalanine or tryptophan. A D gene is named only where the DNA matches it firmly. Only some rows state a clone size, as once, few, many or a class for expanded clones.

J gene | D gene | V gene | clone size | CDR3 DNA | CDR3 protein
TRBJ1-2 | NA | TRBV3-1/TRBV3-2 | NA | TGTGCCAGCAGCCAACAGGGCAGCACTAACTATGGCTACACCTTC | CASSQQGSTNYGYTF
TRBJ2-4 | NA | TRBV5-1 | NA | TGCGCCAGCAGCCTGACCGGGGGAGGAGGCAAAAACATTCAGTACTTC | CASSLTGGGGKNIQYF
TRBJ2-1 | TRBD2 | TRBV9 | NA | TGTGCCAGCAGCGTAGCCCGGACTAGCGGGAGCTCCTACAATGAGCAGTTCTTC | CASSVARTSGSSYNEQFF
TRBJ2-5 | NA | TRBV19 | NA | TGTGCCAGTAGTCCGACTAGTGGAGAGACCCAGTACTTC | CASSPTSGETQYF
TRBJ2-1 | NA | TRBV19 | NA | TGTGCCAGTAGTATATCCGGGAGAGCCTACAATGAGCAGTTCTTC | CASSISGRAYNEQFF
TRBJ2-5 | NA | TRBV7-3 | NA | TGTGCCAGCAGCCCACCCTCCGACATCCTGTATCGGGAGACCCAGTACTTC | CASSPPSDILYRETQYF
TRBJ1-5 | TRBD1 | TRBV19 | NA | TGTGCCAGTAAGGGACAGGGAAACAATCAGCCCCAGCATTTT | CASKGQGNNQPQHF
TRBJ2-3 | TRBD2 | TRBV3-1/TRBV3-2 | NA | TGTGCCAGCAGCCAACGAACGGGAGGGCCCACAGATACGCAGTATTTT | CASSQRTGGPTDTQYF
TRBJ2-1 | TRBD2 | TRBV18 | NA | TGTGCCAGCTCACATAGCGGGAGCGGTGGCAATGAGCAGTTCTTC | CASSHSGSGGNEQFF
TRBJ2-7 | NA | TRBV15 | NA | TGTGCCACCAGCAAAGACAGCGGGCCCTACGAGCAGTACTTC | CATSKDSGPYEQYF
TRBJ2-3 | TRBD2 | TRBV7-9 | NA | TGTGCCAGCACCAAAACCCCCCTTAGCGGGAGGTCGCTCCACACAGATACGCAGTATTTT | CASTKTPLSGRSLHTDTQYF
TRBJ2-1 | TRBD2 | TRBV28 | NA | TGTGCCAGCAGTTTAGGTCTAGCGGGAATCTACAATGAGCAGTTCTTC | CASSLGLAGIYNEQFF
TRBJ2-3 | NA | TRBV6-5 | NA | TGTGCCAGCAGCCGGGACTTTCTTAGTACGCAGTATTTT | CASSRDFLSTQYF
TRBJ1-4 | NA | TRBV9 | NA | TGTGCCAGCAGCGTAGTTCCCGGCGGAAATAATGAAAAACTGTTTTTT | CASSVVPGGNNEKLFF
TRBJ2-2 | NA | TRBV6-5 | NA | TGTGCCAGCACCCCCCGGGGAACCCTCGGCGGGGAGCTGTTTTTT | CASTPRGTLGGELFF
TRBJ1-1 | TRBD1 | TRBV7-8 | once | TGTGCCAGCAGCCCAAGGACAGGGGGCACTGAAGCTTTCTTT | CASSPRTGGTEAFF
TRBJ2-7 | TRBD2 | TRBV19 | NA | TGTGCCAGTAGTCTGGGGGGAACGGGAGGCCCGGCGGGCTACGAGCAGTACTTC | CASSLGGTGGPAGYEQYF
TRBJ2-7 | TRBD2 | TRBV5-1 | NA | TGCGCCAGCAGCTTGGGGGCCCTAGCGGGAGGGAACGGCGAGCAGTACTTC | CASSLGALAGGNGEQYF
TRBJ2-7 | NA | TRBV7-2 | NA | TGTGCCAGCAGCTTAGGTTGGTCTACGTACGAGCAGTACTTC | CASSLGWSTYEQYF
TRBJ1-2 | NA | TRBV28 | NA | TGTGCCAGCAGCCCCGGGGGGGGAAACTATGGCTACACCTTC | CASSPGGGNYGYTF
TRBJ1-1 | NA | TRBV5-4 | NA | TGTGCCAGCAGCTTGGACAGGCTCCAGGCTGAAGCTTTCTTT | CASSLDRLQAEAFF
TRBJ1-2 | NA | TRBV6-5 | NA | TGTGCCAGCAGACCACAGGGTAGGGCTAACTATGGCTACACCTTC | CASRPQGRANYGYTF